A single sample is the source of the 32 T cell receptor beta chains below, sequenced in a study of beta chain features in type 1 diabetes. Isolated RNA was reverse transcribed in full, so expressed TCRB transcripts were sequenced. The method was immunoSEQ multiplex PCR; TCRdb's version includes in-frame clones alone and lacks a portion of them. The table shows under 450,000 clones, with over 12% occurring only once. Source material: naive CD4+ T cells from blood. The receptors here all came from a woman younger than 30 in good health.

The chain joins TRBV18 to TRBJ1-2; a possible D gene is TRBD1 (5 bases). The V gene lost 5 bases and the J gene lost 7 bases, with 14 bases spanning the gap. The CDR3 length is 13 residues. Germline loops: CDR1 KGHSH, CDR2 LQKENI. CDR3 coding DNA: TGTGCCAGCTCAGCCCAGGGATACGGTGGCTACACCTTC. Its translation: CASSAQGYGGYTF. Looking up the rest from reference TRBV18 and TRBJ1-2 gives the full variable domain: NAGVMQNPRHLVRRRGQEARLRCSPMKGHSHVYWYRQLPEEGLKFMVYLQKENIIDESGMPKERFSAEFPKEGPSILRIQQVVRGDSAAYFCASSAQGYGGYTFGSGTRLTVV.

In its sample, this clone was seen a few times. V and J are TRBV5-6 and TRBJ2-1; TRBD1 matches 8 bases. CDR1 SGHDT and CDR2 YYEEEE come from the germline V gene. The CDR3 is made up of 15 amino acids. V was pared by 2 bases and J by 9 bases, with 10 bases of the junction left unmatched. The CDR3 DNA is TGTGCCAGCAGCTTACCGGGACAGGAATTTTCTGAGCAGTTCTTC. It encodes CASSLPGQEFSEQFF.

This chain uses TRBV2 with TRBJ1-2; D may be TRBD1 (6 bases). Trimming removed 9 bases from V and 7 bases from J, with 18 bases in between. Germline values: CDR1 SNHLY, CDR2 FYNNEI. The CDR3 covers 13 residues. This CDR3 reads CARRQGPEGGYTF. The CDR3 coding sequence is TGTGCCAGGAGGCAGGGGCCGGAAGGTGGCTACACCTTC.

There are a few counts of this clone. The chain employs TRBV21-1 and TRBJ1-1; the tabulated D call, TRBD1, remains unverified against the DNA. TRBV21-1 is marked as a pseudogene. CDR3 length: 14 residues. CDR3 in amino acids: CASSSTGGSTEAFF. In nucleotides, the CDR3 is TGTGCCAGCAGCTCAACAGGGGGCAGCACTGAAGCTTTCTTT.

J is TRBJ2-7 and V is TRBV5-1; maybe TRBD1 (5 bases). The germline V gene has CDR1 SGHRS and CDR2 YFSETQ. This CDR3 contains 13 residues. Trimming pared 2 bases from V and 6 bases from J, leaving 12 bases between. Written as DNA, the CDR3 is TGCGCCAGCAGCTTTGGTCAGGGTGGCGAGCAGTACTTC. Its protein is CASSFGQGGEQYF.

V is TRBV27 and J is TRBJ1-3; 9 nucleotides agree with TRBD1. V gave up 6 bases and J gave up 4 bases; unmatched junction bases: 1. The CDR3 totals 13 residues. Germline assignment: CDR1 MNHEY and CDR2 SMNVEV (reference sequence). For the CDR3, the DNA is TGTGCCAGCAGAACAGGGGGCGGAAACACCATATATTTT. Protein sequence: CASRTGGGNTIYF.

This clone was detected a few times. The chain has TRBV7-9 and TRBJ2-7, with D possibly matching TRBD2 (5 bases). The V end lost 2 bases, the J end lost 4 bases, and 9 bases lay between the germline ends. This CDR3 is built from 13 residues. Looked up from germline, CDR1 is SEHNR and CDR2 is FQNEAQ (reference sequence). CDR3 sequence reads: CASSLRERYEQYF. The CDR3 DNA reads TGTGCCAGCAGCTTAAGGGAGCGGTACGAGCAGTACTTC.

The chain joins TRBV2 to TRBJ2-1; 7 bases are shared with TRBD2. The CDR3 consists of 15 residues. Germline V gene sequence: CDR1 SNHLY, CDR2 FYNNEI. The V and J ends lost 7 bases and 4 bases, in that order; junction bases with no gene match: 10. The CDR3 DNA reads as TGTGCCAGCACTAGGGACCGGGAGGCTTACAATGAGCAGTTCTTC. Protein: CASTRDREAYNEQFF.

This rearrangement joins TRBV7-9 to TRBJ1-4; D perhaps matches TRBD1 (6 bases). Germline CDR1 and CDR2: SEHNR and FQNEAQ (reference sequence). The CDR3 spans 14 residues. Trimming left V 1 base short and J 12 bases short, with 15 bases between. In DNA, the CDR3 is TGTGCCAGCAGCTTAGGCAGGGGCGGATTCGAACTGTTTTTT. Protein: CASSLGRGGFELFF.

The chain is built from TRBV27 and TRBJ1-5; D remains unclear. Germline V gene data show CDR1 as MNHEY and CDR2 as SMNVEV (reference sequence). V dropped 6 bases and J dropped 3 bases, with 15 bases sitting between them. The CDR3 is 15 residues long. CDR3 DNA: TGTGCCAGCAGGGCCCTGGCTGATAACAATCAGCCCCAGCATTTT. The encoded protein is CASRALADNNQPQHF.

This clone was seen a handful of times. This chain connects TRBV30 to TRBJ2-1; 12 bases are a match to TRBD2. V shed 4 bases, J shed 5 bases, and the junction held 15 bases outside the gene matches. Germline assignment: CDR1 GTSNPN and CDR2 SVGIG (reference sequence). The CDR3 contains 18 residues. CDR3 in amino acids: CAWTPVPTTSGGHNEQFF. The DNA for the CDR3 is TGTGCCTGGACCCCGGTACCCACGACTAGCGGGGGCCACAATGAGCAGTTCTTC.

The genes are TRBV28 and TRBJ2-3; the match to TRBD2 covers 7 bases. The germline V gene encodes CDR1 MDHEN and CDR2 SYDVKM. The V and J ends lost 7 bases and 1 base, in that order; junction bases with no gene match: 8. The length of the CDR3 is 15 residues. The CDR3 reads CASTLRLAGTDTQYF. DNA for the CDR3: TGTGCCAGCACCTTGAGGCTAGCGGGCACAGATACGCAGTATTTT.

This clone has just a few counts. The V and J genes are TRBV25-1 and TRBJ1-4, with 9 bases that match TRBD1. The ends lost 3 bases at V and 8 bases at J; junction bases unmatched: 4. The CDR3 covers 14 residues. CDR1 and CDR2 (germline): MGHDK, SYGVNS. The CDR3 bases are TGTGCCAGCAGTGAGACAGGGGGTAGCGAAAAACTGTTTTTT. This sequence encodes CASSETGGSEKLFF.

The chain combines TRBV10-3 with TRBJ1-1, with 10 bases that match TRBD1. The CDR3 spans 13 residues. Germline V gene data show CDR1 as ENHRY and CDR2 as SYGVKD. V shed 4 bases, J shed 8 bases, and the junction held 4 bases outside the gene matches. CDR3 protein: CAISVGQGIEAFF. In DNA form, the CDR3 reads TGTGCCATCAGTGTGGGACAGGGGATCGAAGCTTTCTTT.

This clone was seen more than once but under ten times. The chain recombines TRBV29-1 with TRBJ1-1, with D uncertain. V shed 6 bases and J shed 1 base, with 9 bases lying between them. Germline loops: CDR1 SQVTM, CDR2 ANQGSEA. The CDR3 consists of 12 residues. The CDR3 region has the DNA TGCAGCGTCGCAGTTGGGAACACTGAAGCTTTCTTT. Translated: CSVAVGNTEAFF.

The J gene is TRBJ2-7, the V gene TRBV18, with D maybe TRBD1 (5 bases). Trimming shortened V by 0 bases and J by 7 bases, and 16 bases separated the two germline ends. Germline loops: CDR1 KGHSH, CDR2 LQKENI. The CDR3 is 15 amino acids. CDR3 bases: TGTGCCAGCTCACCACCGGGCAGGGAACGGCGGGAGCAGTACTTC. Protein sequence: CASSPPGRERREQYF.

This clone occurred a few times. This chain uses TRBV11-2 with TRBJ2-1, with D maybe TRBD2 (5 bases). Germline CDR1 is SGHAT and CDR2 is FQNNGV. CDR3 size: 13 residues. V shed 5 bases and J shed 9 bases, with 14 bases lying between them. The CDR3 DNA sequence: TGTGCCAGCAGCCAAACTAGTTCGGCTGAGCAGTTCTTC. Translating it yields CASSQTSSAEQFF.

The V call is TRBV5-1, the J call TRBJ2-3, with D perhaps TRBD1 (6 bases). Germline V gene data show CDR1 as SGHRS and CDR2 as YFSETQ. The CDR3 is 15 amino acids. The germline V and J ends were trimmed by 4 bases and 2 bases, with 14 bases remaining between them. CDR3 bases: TGCGCCAGCAGCCGTACCCGGGACACCACAGATACGCAGTATTTT. It encodes CASSRTRDTTDTQYF. The complete variable domain, with remaining parts taken from reference TRBV5-1 and TRBJ2-3, reads KAGVTQTPRYLIKTRGQQVTLSCSPISGHRSVSWYQQTPGQGLQFLFEYFSETQRNKGNFPGRFSGRQFSNSRSEMNVSTLELGDSALYLCASSRTRDTTDTQYFGPGTRLTVL.

This clone has more than one count but fewer than ten. The chain joins TRBV7-9 to TRBJ2-3; TRBD1 agrees at 10 bases. Per germline, CDR1 SEHNR and CDR2 FQNEAQ (reference sequence). The ends lost 7 bases at V and 4 bases at J; junction bases unmatched: 8. The CDR3 is 15 amino acids. CDR3 sequence: CASTWSDRGPDTQYF. The DNA for the CDR3 is TGTGCCAGCACCTGGTCCGACAGGGGGCCAGATACGCAGTATTTT. The full variable domain, its missing parts supplied by reference TRBV7-9 and TRBJ2-3, is DTGVSQNPRHKITKRGQNVTFRCDPISEHNRLYWYRQTLGQGPEFLTYFQNEAQLEKSRLLSDRFSAERPKGSFSTLEIQRTEQGDSAMYLCASTWSDRGPDTQYFGPGTRLTVL.

The V call is TRBV13, the J call TRBJ2-1, with TRBD2 matching over 8 bases. Unmatched junction bases numbered 10, after V lost 5 bases and J lost 4 bases. Germline CDR1 PRHDT, CDR2 FYEKMQ (reference sequence). This CDR3 has 16 amino acids. CDR3 nucleotides: TGTGCCAGCAGCCCAGGGAGCGGGAGTCAGTACAATGAGCAGTTCTTC. Translating gives CASSPGSGSQYNEQFF.

This clone was counted between two and nine times. This chain links TRBV30 with TRBJ2-2; a possible D gene is TRBD2 (5 bases). There are 15 residues in the CDR3. V was trimmed by 3 bases and J by 5 bases, leaving 16 bases between them. Germline CDR1 is GTSNPN and CDR2 is SVGIG (reference sequence). In DNA form, the CDR3 reads TGTGCCTGGAGGAGGAGAGGGCTGGAAACCGGGGAGCTGTTTTTT. This encodes CAWRRRGLETGELFF.

This clone turned up a few times. The rearrangement links TRBV28 to TRBJ2-3; no firm D call. From germline, CDR1 is MDHEN and CDR2 SYDVKM. The CDR3 consists of 11 residues. Deletions cut 6 bases from V and 10 bases from J, with 11 bases between. CDR3 in DNA: TGTGCCAGCAGCCTCGTCTATGCGCAGTATTTT. Residues: CASSLVYAQYF.

Only a few counts were recorded for this clone. This rearrangement joins TRBV10-3 to TRBJ1-2; possible D gene TRBD1, 5 bases. Trimming left V 8 bases short and J 2 bases short, with 12 bases between. This CDR3 spans 13 amino acids. Germline assignment: CDR1 ENHRY and CDR2 SYGVKD. In DNA, the CDR3 is TGTGCCATCGGTAAACAGGAGAACTATGGCTACACCTTC. Protein: CAIGKQENYGYTF.

V is TRBV29-1 and J is TRBJ2-7; possible D gene TRBD2, 6 bases. The CDR3 is 15 amino acids. Deletions cut 2 bases from V and 2 bases from J, with 16 bases between. Germline values: CDR1 SQVTM, CDR2 ANQGSEA. In nucleotides, the CDR3 is TGCAGCGTTGAAAATCCCCGGGGAGGTACCTACGAGCAGTACTTC. Its protein is CSVENPRGGTYEQYF.

This clone was picked up a small number of times. The chain carries TRBV7-9 and TRBJ2-1, with D possibly matching TRBD2 (6 bases). Between the trimmed V and J ends, which lost 2 bases and 3 bases, there was a span of 23 bases. The CDR3 is made up of 19 amino acids. Germline CDR1 is SEHNR and CDR2 is FQNEAQ (reference sequence). CDR3 loop: CASSLRSRLSIADYNEQFF. The CDR3 DNA follows: TGTGCCAGCAGCTTAAGGAGTAGATTGAGCATAGCGGACTACAATGAGCAGTTCTTC.

This clone appeared a few times. The rearrangement joins TRBV7-2 to TRBJ1-2, with D perhaps TRBD1 (6 bases). The CDR3 extends over 14 amino acids. The V gene's germline CDR1 is SGHTA and CDR2 FQGNSA. The V gene lost 4 bases and the J gene lost 11 bases, with 20 bases spanning the gap. The CDR3 nucleotides are TGTGCCAGCAGCTCCTTAGGGGGAAGGACCCTTTACACCTTC. This sequence encodes CASSSLGGRTLYTF.

The chain links TRBV18 to TRBJ2-3, with D possibly being TRBD1 (6 bases). V was trimmed by 2 bases and J by 2 bases, leaving 17 bases between them. The CDR3 is 17 residues long. Per the germline V gene, CDR1 is KGHSH and CDR2 is LQKENI. CDR3 sequence (DNA): TGTGCCAGCTCACCAAGCGCTCAGGGGCTATCCACAGATACGCAGTATTTT. Translation: CASSPSAQGLSTDTQYF.

This clone was counted only a few times. J is TRBJ2-1 and V is TRBV11-2, with 12 nucleotides matching TRBD2. There are 16 residues in the CDR3. In germline, CDR1 is SGHAT, CDR2 FQNNGV. V gave up 5 bases and J gave up 6 bases; unmatched junction bases: 8. CDR3: CASSQVTSGRSNEQFF. In DNA form, the CDR3 reads TGTGCCAGCAGCCAGGTCACTAGCGGGAGGAGCAATGAGCAGTTCTTC.

The chain combines TRBV28 with TRBJ2-5; D gene ambiguous. Trimming took 3 bases from V and 4 from J, leaving 9 bases between them. CDR1 and CDR2 (germline): MDHEN, SYDVKM. This CDR3 comprises 13 residues. Here the CDR3 DNA reads TGTGCCAGCAGTTTTTCAGTCCGAGAGACCCAGTACTTC. Encoded protein: CASSFSVRETQYF.

The chain links TRBV12-5 to TRBJ2-1, with 10 nucleotides matching TRBD2. Germline CDR1 and CDR2: LGHNT and FRNRAP. V gave up 3 bases and J gave up 1 base; unmatched junction bases: 6. This CDR3 has 17 amino acids. This CDR3 reads CASGFRSGRGSYNEQFF. CDR3 coding DNA: TGTGCTAGTGGTTTCCGGAGCGGGAGGGGGTCCTACAATGAGCAGTTCTTC.

The chain is built from TRBV7-9 and TRBJ1-1, with D unresolved. V dropped 4 bases and J dropped 2 bases, with 8 bases sitting between them. Germline V gene lookup returns CDR1 SEHNR and CDR2 FQNEAQ (reference sequence). The CDR3 sequence is 13 residues long. The CDR3 reads CASSYGGNTEAFF. As DNA, the CDR3 is TGTGCCAGCAGCTACGGAGGCAACACTGAAGCTTTCTTT.

The V and J genes are TRBV7-9 and TRBJ1-1; 10 positions match TRBD1. Germline loops: CDR1 SEHNR, CDR2 FQNEAQ (reference sequence). The CDR3 extends over 14 amino acids. J gave up 1 base and V 8 bases, and 4 bases lay outside the gene matches. As DNA, the CDR3 is TGTGCCAGCCGACAGGGGGCTTCGAACACTGAAGCTTTCTTT. Protein: CASRQGASNTEAFF.